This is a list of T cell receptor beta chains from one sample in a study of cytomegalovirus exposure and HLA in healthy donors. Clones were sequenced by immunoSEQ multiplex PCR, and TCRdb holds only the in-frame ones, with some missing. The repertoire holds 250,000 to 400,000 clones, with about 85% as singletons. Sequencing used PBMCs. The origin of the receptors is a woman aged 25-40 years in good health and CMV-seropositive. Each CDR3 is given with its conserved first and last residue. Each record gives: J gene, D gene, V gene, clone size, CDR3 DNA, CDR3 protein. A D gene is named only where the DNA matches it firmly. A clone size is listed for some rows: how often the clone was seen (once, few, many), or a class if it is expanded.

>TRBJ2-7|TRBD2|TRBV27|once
TGTGCCAGCAGTTTCGAGGCGGGAGGATCCTACGAGCAGTACTTC
CASSFEAGGSYEQYF
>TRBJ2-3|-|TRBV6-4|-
TGTGCCAGCAGTGCAAATGGCGGGACGGGACCTACGCAGTATTTT
CASSANGGTGPTQYF
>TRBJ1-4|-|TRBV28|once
TGTGCCACCATATCAAATGAAAAACTGTTTTTT
CATISNEKLFF
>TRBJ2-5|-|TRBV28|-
TGTGCCAGCAGTCCCCTCCGGGCCCGGGCGGAGACCCAGTACTTC
CASSPLRARAETQYF
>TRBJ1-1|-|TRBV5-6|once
TGTGCCAGCAGCTTCGATGAGACTGAAGCTTTCTTT
CASSFDETEAFF
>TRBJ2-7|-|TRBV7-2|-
TGTGCCAGCAGCCCGCAGGGCGGCGCTACGTACGAGCAGTACTTC
CASSPQGGATYEQYF
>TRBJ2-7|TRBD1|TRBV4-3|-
TGCGCCAGCAGCCTGGGGACAGGGCTCTCCTACGAGCAGTACTTC
CASSLGTGLSYEQYF
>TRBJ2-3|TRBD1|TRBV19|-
TGTGCCAGTAGCCCGACAGGGATCCTTACTAGCACAGATACGCAGTATTTT
CASSPTGILTSTDTQYF
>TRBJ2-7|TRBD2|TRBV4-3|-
TGCGCCAGCAGCCAAGCTAGGCTAGCGGGAGTTCATGAGCAGTACTTC
CASSQARLAGVHEQYF
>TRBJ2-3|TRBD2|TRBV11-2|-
TGTGCCAGCAGCATTAGCGGGGGGGACACAGATACGCAGTATTTT
CASSISGGDTDTQYF
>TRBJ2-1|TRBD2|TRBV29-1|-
TGCAGCGTTCCTAGCGGGGTTTACAATGAGCAGTTCTTC
CSVPSGVYNEQFF
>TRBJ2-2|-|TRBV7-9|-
TGTGCCAGCAGCTTAGCTACGCTAAACTTGGCCCCCACCGGGGAGCTGTTTTTT
CASSLATLNLAPTGELFF
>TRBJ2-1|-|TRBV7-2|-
TGTGCCAGCAGCTTACCCCCGGTGGAGCAGTTCTTC
CASSLPPVEQFF
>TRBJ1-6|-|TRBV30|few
TGTGCCTGCCTGACAGTAGAGGCTTTCAATTCACCCCTCCACTTT
CACLTVEAFNSPLHF
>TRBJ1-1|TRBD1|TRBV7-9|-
TGTGCCAGCAGCCTTTCGACAGGGGCGAACACTGAAGCTTTCTTT
CASSLSTGANTEAFF
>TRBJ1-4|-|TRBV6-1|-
TGTGCCAGCGAACTCCAGGGGTTTGGAGAAAAACTGTTTTTT
CASELQGFGEKLFF
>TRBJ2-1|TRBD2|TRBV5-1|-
TGCGCCAGCAGCTTCGGACTAGCGAGGAGCCGGGATGAGCAGTTCTTC
CASSFGLARSRDEQFF